This T cell receptor beta chain was retrieved from a study of blood T cell repertoires in COVID-19. Study details: COVID-19 samples, acute and convalescent, were from the United States, Italy and Spain. T cells, B-cell-depleted T cells, or PBMCs supplied cDNA or gDNA.

Between the trimmed V and J ends, which lost 7 bases and 4 bases, there was a span of 16 bases. CDR1 and CDR2 (germline): SNHLY, FYNNEI. The CDR3 is made up of 14 amino acids. Study processing details: Estimation of nucleated cell counts was performed using reference gene primer amplification. Some clones are missing from TCRdb's copy, which holds only in-frame ones; the method was immunoSEQ multiplex PCR. The V and J calls and clone size come from that table; D and trimming were worked out from the DNA. The table lists over 400,000 clones, around 90% of them singletons. Enrolment of Seattle patients took place during active infection, and they were followed longitudinally.

The specimen sequenced was peripheral blood. The genes are TRBV2 and TRBJ1-2, with D perhaps TRBD1 (5 bases). The sequence came from a woman aged 50 to 60 with COVID-19, enrolled during active disease. The CDR3 region is CASTSRGVGYGYTF. The CDR3 coding sequence is TGTGCCAGCACCTCTCGGGGGGTGGGCTATGGCTACACCTTC.